Listed below are T cell receptor beta chains from one sample, sequenced in a study of a mutant IDH1 vaccine in newly diagnosed glioma. The antigens for these receptors are not known. The assay was immunoSEQ multiplex PCR, and TCRdb's table has in-frame clones only and misses some. The sample has 40,000 to 50,000 clones, over 70% seen once. Sequencing was performed on PBMCs, taken from a glioma patient whose treatment included an IDH1 peptide vaccine. Source of these receptors: a woman aged 40 to 55 with glioma. Some clones in this sample may be carry-over from other donors' samples. CDR3s include the opening cysteine and the closing phenylalanine or tryptophan. Fields, in order: J gene, D gene, clone size, V gene, CDR3 DNA, CDR3 protein. D genes are given only for firm matches. Size tells how often a clone was seen (once, few, many) or the class of an expanded clone, and some rows leave it out.

>TRBJ1-2|NA|NA|TRBV28
TGTGCCAGCAGTACCGGGATTGACACTAACTATGGCTACACCTTC
CASSTGIDTNYGYTF
>TRBJ1-1|NA|NA|TRBV19
TGTGCCAGTAGTATTAGGGCGAACACTGAAGCTTTCTTT
CASSIRANTEAFF
>TRBJ1-2|NA|few|TRBV9
TGTGCCAGCAGCGAGGGAGGCTATGGCTACACCTTC
CASSEGGYGYTF
>TRBJ2-7|NA|NA|TRBV7-8
TGTGCCAGCAGCCAAGGACGGATAAGCTCCTACGAGCAGTACTTC
CASSQGRISSYEQYF
>TRBJ1-2|NA|NA|TRBV19
TGTGCCAGTCTCCGGGGCGGCTATGGCTACACCTTC
CASLRGGYGYTF
>TRBJ2-1|NA|few|TRBV5-1
TGCGCCAGCAGCTTGACGGCTAGCGTATCATACAATGAGCAGTTCTTC
CASSLTASVSYNEQFF
>TRBJ2-3|NA|NA|TRBV7-2
TGTGCCAGCAGCTCCGAAGTGACAGATACGCAGTATTTT
CASSSEVTDTQYF
>TRBJ1-3|NA|NA|TRBV5-1
TGCGCCAGCAGCTTAACCTCTGAAAACACCATATATTTT
CASSLTSENTIYF
>TRBJ1-4|NA|NA|TRBV28
TGTGCCACCGGGGCTTGGAGGGTTGGAGAAAAACTGTTTTTT
CATGAWRVGEKLFF
>TRBJ2-2|NA|NA|TRBV27
TGTGCCAGCAGTTTATCGAGCGGGGAGCTGTTTTTT
CASSLSSGELFF
>TRBJ2-7|TRBD2|NA|TRBV10-3
TGTGCCAGCTCCCGGCGGGGGGAGCAGTACTTC
CASSRRGEQYF
>TRBJ2-7|NA|NA|TRBV5-1
TGCGCCAGCAGCTTGGAAACTCGTGGAAGTGACGAGCAGTACTTC
CASSLETRGSDEQYF